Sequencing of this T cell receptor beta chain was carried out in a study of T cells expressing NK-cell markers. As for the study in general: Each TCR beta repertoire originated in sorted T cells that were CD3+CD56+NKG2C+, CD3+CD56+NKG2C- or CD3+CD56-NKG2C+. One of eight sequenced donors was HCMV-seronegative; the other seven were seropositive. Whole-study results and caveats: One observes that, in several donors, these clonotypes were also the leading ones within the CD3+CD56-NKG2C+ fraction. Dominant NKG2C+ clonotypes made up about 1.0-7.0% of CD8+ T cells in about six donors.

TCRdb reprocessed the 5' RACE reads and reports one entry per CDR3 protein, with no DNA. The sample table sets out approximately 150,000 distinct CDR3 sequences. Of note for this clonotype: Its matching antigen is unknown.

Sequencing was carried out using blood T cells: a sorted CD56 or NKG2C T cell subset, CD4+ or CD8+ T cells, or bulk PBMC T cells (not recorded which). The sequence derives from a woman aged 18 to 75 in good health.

This chain's CDR3 is CASSQWRESFEQYF. This chain links TRBV4-1 with TRBJ2-7; the TCRdb call, TRBD2, lacks DNA for checking. CDR1 MGHRA and CDR2 YSYEKL come from the germline V gene. This CDR3 spans 14 amino acids.